This T cell receptor (beta chain) was identified in a study of shared clonotypes between healthy human individuals. The sample holds one count of this clone. V gave up 1 base and J gave up 6 bases, with 6 bases separating them. The CDR3 covers 12 residues. CDR1 is MDHEN, CDR2 SYDVKM, per germline. Sequencing used immunoSEQ multiplex PCR; TCRdb keeps in-frame clones, though not all of them. The sample consists of about 2,500,000 clones, around nine tenths of them appearing once. The chain joins TRBV28 to TRBJ1-1; D is unclear. This receptor was identified in a young man in good health. Specimen: naive CD4+ T cells sorted from blood. Indicated subset: CD45RA+ positively selected. The CDR3 here is CASSLSGPEAFF. The CDR3 nucleotides read TGTGCCAGCAGTTTATCCGGGCCTGAAGCTTTCTTT.